Listed below are T cell receptor beta chains from one sample, sequenced in a study of CD8+ T cells in alopecia areata. Data came from immunoSEQ multiplex PCR; TCRdb stores just in-frame clones and leaves some out. The sample has 210,000 or so clones, just over 65% seen once; the top ten hold approximately 1.2%. Sequencing was performed on CD4+ T cells sorted from blood, taken around week 46, from a patient treated with tofacitinib. The receptor set was obtained from a human donor with alopecia areata. Both conserved end residues are part of each CDR3. D genes are given only for firm matches. Clone sizes are given selectively: once, few, many, or a class where the clone is expanded.

>TRBJ2-7|once|TRBD2|TRBV6-5
CASGRDSSAGKYF
TGTGCCAGCGGTAGGGACTCGTCAGCGGGAAAGTACTTC
>TRBJ1-2|-|-|TRBV7-2
CASRRLSDGYTF
TGTGCCAGCAGGCGACTTTCCGATGGCTACACCTTC
>TRBJ2-1|few|TRBD2|TRBV2
CASSPGLAGSNEQFF
TGTGCCAGCAGCCCGGGACTAGCGGGATCAAATGAGCAGTTCTTC
>TRBJ2-7|-|-|TRBV6-1
CASRSLAYEQYF
TGTGCCAGCAGATCCTTAGCCTACGAGCAGTACTTC
>TRBJ2-3|-|-|TRBV11-2
CASSFSTGTDTQYF
TGTGCCAGCAGCTTTTCGACAGGCACAGATACGCAGTATTTT
>TRBJ2-2|-|-|TRBV5-1
CASSNRDKKNTGELFF
TGCGCCAGCAGCAACCGGGACAAAAAGAACACCGGGGAGCTGTTTTTT
>TRBJ2-2|few|TRBD1|TRBV9
CASSVTVGQITGELFF
TGTGCCAGCAGCGTGACTGTGGGACAGATCACCGGGGAGCTGTTTTTT
>TRBJ1-4|few|-|TRBV29-1
CSVYAPDEKLFF
TGCAGCGTTTACGCCCCGGACGAAAAACTGTTTTTT
>TRBJ1-4|-|-|TRBV30
CACSQGEKLFF
TGTGCCTGCTCTCAGGGGGAAAAACTGTTTTTT
>TRBJ1-2|few|-|TRBV29-1
CSVATGSKYGYTF
TGCAGCGTAGCGACAGGATCAAAATATGGCTACACCTTC
>TRBJ1-5|few|TRBD1|TRBV29-1
CSVRDRGGNQPQHF
TGCAGCGTTCGGGACAGGGGAGGCAATCAGCCCCAGCATTTT
>TRBJ2-4|-|TRBD1|TRBV7-6
CASSPRTGMNIQYF
TGTGCCAGCAGCCCCCGGACAGGAATGAACATTCAGTACTTC
>TRBJ2-2|-|-|TRBV10-3
CASLQAGELFF
TGTGCCAGCCTGCAAGCCGGGGAGCTGTTTTTT
>TRBJ2-2|-|TRBD1|TRBV14
CASSFGQGVNTGELFF
TGTGCCAGCAGCTTTGGACAGGGAGTGAACACCGGGGAGCTGTTTTTT
>TRBJ1-5|-|-|TRBV10-3
CAISDPNVGQPQHF
TGTGCCATCAGTGATCCCAATGTGGGACAGCCCCAGCATTTT
>TRBJ2-2|few|-|TRBV6-6
CAGRPNTGELFF
TGTGCCGGACGTCCTAACACCGGGGAGCTGTTTTTT
>TRBJ2-5|-|-|TRBV30
CAWTEQVQETQYF
TGTGCCTGGACCGAACAGGTACAAGAGACCCAGTACTTC
>TRBJ2-1|-|TRBD1|TRBV27
CASSFLQGNEQFF
TGTGCCAGCAGTTTTCTACAGGGGAATGAGCAGTTCTTC
>TRBJ2-5|few|TRBD1|TRBV29-1
CSARTGQETQYF
TGCAGCGCGCGGACAGGCCAAGAGACCCAGTACTTC
>TRBJ1-2|-|-|TRBV28
CASSLSNYGYTF
TGTGCCAGCAGTTTGTCAAACTATGGCTACACCTTC
>TRBJ2-4|-|TRBD2|TRBV7-2
CASSSQGLAGHIQYF
TGTGCCAGCAGCTCGCAGGGACTAGCAGGGCACATTCAGTACTTC
>TRBJ2-2|-|-|TRBV15
CATSRVTGTSNGELFF
TGTGCCACCAGCAGAGTTACCGGGACGTCCAACGGGGAGCTGTTTTTT
>TRBJ2-3|-|-|TRBV7-2
CASSFPGAYVQYF
TGTGCCAGCAGCTTTCCCGGGGCATACGTGCAGTATTTT
>TRBJ2-1|-|TRBD1|TRBV6-1
CASSVRQGEGEQFF
TGTGCCAGCTCGGTGCGACAGGGGGAAGGTGAGCAGTTCTTC